This T cell receptor (beta chain) was sequenced during a study of cytomegalovirus exposure and HLA in healthy donors. Primers included in the PCR were 60 Vbeta and 13 Jbeta primers. The repertoire was sequenced with immunoSEQ multiplex PCR; TCRdb's copy has only in-frame clones and lacks some. The table records nearly 200,000 clones, more than 75% of them present only once. The CDR3 runs to 19 residues. V was pared by 5 bases and J by 4 bases, with 17 bases of the junction left unmatched. Germline V CDR1 and CDR2: SGHAT, FQNNGV. This clonotype originated in a woman between 45 and 65 years old in good health and CMV-seropositive. Sequencing used PBMCs. The chain joins TRBV11-2 to TRBJ2-7; TRBD2 matches 13 bases. The CDR3 DNA follows: TGTGCCAGCAGCCCCATAACCCGCCCCAGGACTAGCGGGGGTTACGAGCAGTACTTC. Translation: CASSPITRPRTSGGYEQYF.